This paragraph covers one T cell receptor beta chain sequence. The record originates from a study of blood T cell repertoires in COVID-19. Original methodology: Reference gene primer amplification yielded estimated nucleated cell counts. Clones were sequenced by immunoSEQ multiplex PCR, and TCRdb holds only the in-frame ones, with some missing. The V and J calls and clone size were taken over from that table, and D and trimming were inferred from the DNA. The sample consists of 180,000 or so clones, roughly 88% of them appearing once. J gave up 4 bases and V 2 bases, and 5 bases lay outside the gene matches. Germline V CDR1 and CDR2: MNHNS, SASEGT. This CDR3 comprises 15 residues.

The specimen was PBMCs or T cells enriched from blood (not recorded which). V usage is TRBV6-1 and J usage is TRBJ1-2; 9 bases align to TRBD1. The sequence was obtained from a woman aged 55-69 years who had recovered from COVID-19. The CDR3, as DNA: TGTGCCAGCAGTGAAAGACAGGGGGTTTCCTATGGCTACACCTTC. This translates into CASSERQGVSYGYTF.